These 17 T cell receptor beta chains came from one sample sequenced in a study of T cell responses to AZD1222 COVID-19 vaccine. Produced via immunoSEQ multiplex PCR; TCRdb's table is partial and in-frame only. The table records approximately 120,000 clones, around nine tenths of them present only once. The sequencing here drew on peripheral blood, taken on day 0 of MenACWY control vaccination. All receptors derive from an adult in good health.

CDR3 amino acids: CASSAGDIPTDTQYF. The DNA for the CDR3 is TGTGCCAGCAGCGCGGGGGATATCCCCACGGATACGCAGTATTTT. The chain is built from TRBV9 and TRBJ2-3, with D perhaps matching TRBD2 (6 bases). V was clipped by 3 bases and J by 6 bases, with 17 bases between them. The CDR3 runs 15 residues. The germline V gene encodes CDR1 SGDLS and CDR2 YYNGEE.

The V call is TRBV6-5, the J call TRBJ2-2; TRBD1 is a possible D gene (6 bases). Germline V gene data show CDR1 as MNHEY and CDR2 as SVGAGI. The CDR3 is 15 residues long. V was shortened by 0 bases and J by 6 bases, with 11 bases between the two germline ends. The CDR3 region has the DNA TGTGCCAGCAGTTACTCTCCGGACAGACCCGGGGAGCTGTTTTTT. As protein: CASSYSPDRPGELFF.

The V and J genes are TRBV29-1 and TRBJ1-1; tentatively, D is TRBD1 (6 bases). CDR1 SQVTM and CDR2 ANQGSEA come from the germline V gene. V gave up 0 bases and J gave up 11 bases, with 19 bases separating them. The CDR3 sequence is 14 residues long. As DNA, the CDR3 is TGCAGCGTTGAAGATCAGGGCACTCCCAGGGGCGCTTTCTTT. Translation: CSVEDQGTPRGAFF.

The rearrangement links TRBV19 to TRBJ2-1, with 13 bases matching TRBD2. CDR1 is LNHDA, CDR2 SQIVND, per germline (reference sequence). There are 16 residues in the CDR3. J was trimmed by 9 bases and V by 2 bases; bases with no gene match: 7. CDR3 coding DNA: TGTGCCAGTAGTATACGGACTAGCGGGAGTGGTAGTGAGCAGTTCTTC. Translation gives CASSIRTSGSGSEQFF.

V usage is TRBV5-4 and J usage is TRBJ2-1; 13 positions agree with TRBD2. CDR1 and CDR2 from the germline V gene are SGHNT and YYREEE (reference sequence). J gave up 5 bases and V 0 bases, and 2 bases lay outside the gene matches. The CDR3 is 16 amino acids. The CDR3: CASSLGGTSGNNEQFF. CDR3 DNA sequence: TGTGCCAGCAGCTTGGGTGGGACTAGCGGGAACAATGAGCAGTTCTTC.

The V and J genes are TRBV7-6 and TRBJ2-2; D possibly uses TRBD1 or TRBD2 (5 bases each). The germline CDR1 and CDR2 sequences are SGHVS and FNYEAQ. Deletions cut 5 bases from V and 1 base from J, with 17 bases between. The length of the CDR3 is 17 residues. The DNA for the CDR3 is TGTGCCAGCAGCCTTTTACCGGGACCAGGGAACACCGGGGAGCTGTTTTTT. It yields the protein CASSLLPGPGNTGELFF.

The chain employs TRBV29-1 and TRBJ1-1; no firm D call. V lost 4 bases and J lost 1, with 13 bases in between. CDR1 is SQVTM and CDR2 is ANQGSEA in the germline V gene. The CDR3 runs 14 residues. The CDR3 bases are TGCAGCGTTGCCAGTGGCTTGAGGAACACTGAAGCTTTCTTT. This encodes CSVASGLRNTEAFF.

V and J are TRBV4-2 and TRBJ2-7, with D unclear. This CDR3 spans 15 amino acids. V dropped 6 bases and J dropped 1 base, with 16 bases sitting between them. Germline V gene sequence: CDR1 LGHNA, CDR2 YNFKEQ. The CDR3 loop is CASRQQTTGSYEQYF. In DNA form, the CDR3 reads TGTGCCAGCAGGCAGCAAACTACGGGTTCCTACGAGCAGTACTTC.

The chain links TRBV11-3 to TRBJ1-2; D gene unclear. In germline, CDR1 is SGHNT, CDR2 YENEEA. Trimming stripped 6 bases from V and 7 bases from J, with 12 bases between. The length of the CDR3 is 12 residues. The CDR3 DNA sequence: TGTGCCAGCAGTAAACAGAGCGGTGGCTACACCTTC. Its protein is CASSKQSGGYTF.

The J gene is TRBJ1-5, the V gene TRBV4-1; D gene uncertain. Germline-derived CDR1 and CDR2 are MGHRA and YSYEKL. CDR3 length: 19 amino acids. The V end was cut by 1 base, the J end by 1 base, with 20 bases between. CDR3 residues: CASSQGRLRLTRSNQPQHF. In nucleotides, the CDR3 is TGCGCCAGCAGCCAAGGACGCCTTAGACTCACTCGGAGCAATCAGCCCCAGCATTTT.

V gene TRBV5-5 combines with J gene TRBJ2-7; D is unclear. The CDR3 contains 11 residues. V was trimmed by 2 bases and J by 6 bases, leaving 6 bases between them. CDR1 SGHKS and CDR2 YYEKEE come from the germline V gene (reference sequence). DNA for the CDR3: TGTGCCAGCAGCTTAAATTTCGAGCAGTACTTC. It is translated as CASSLNFEQYF.

V usage is TRBV5-3 and J usage is TRBJ1-2; D unclear. TRBV5-3 is reported as an ORF; its role is uncertain. Trimming took off 2 bases at V and 5 bases at J, with 10 bases between the two ends. This CDR3 region has 13 residues. In DNA form, the CDR3 reads TGTGCCAGAAGCTTTGAACAAGCATATGGCTACACCTTC. Protein sequence: CARSFEQAYGYTF.

J is TRBJ2-1 and V is TRBV7-6; the D gene is possibly TRBD2 (5 bases). Trimming pared 3 bases from V and 8 bases from J, leaving 17 bases between. The CDR3 is 15 residues long. The V gene's germline CDR1 is SGHVS and CDR2 FNYEAQ. This CDR3 reads CASSFSGNTVDEQFF. The CDR3 region has the DNA TGTGCCAGCAGCTTCTCCGGGAATACGGTCGATGAGCAGTTCTTC. Filled out from reference TRBV7-6 and TRBJ2-1, the complete variable domain reads GAGVSQSPRYKVTKRGQDVALRCDPISGHVSLYWYRQALGQGPEFLTYFNYEAQQDKSGLPNDRFSAERPEGSISTLTIQRTEQRDSAMYRCASSFSGNTVDEQFFGPGTRLTVL.

The J gene is TRBJ2-7, the V gene TRBV19, with D hard to call. V was clipped by 0 bases and J by 5 bases, with 11 bases between them. This CDR3 is 14 amino acids long. From germline, CDR1 is LNHDA and CDR2 SQIVND (reference sequence). The CDR3 here is CASSIDRSPHEQYF. CDR3 DNA: TGTGCCAGTAGTATAGATCGGTCCCCCCACGAGCAGTACTTC.

The chain combines TRBV3-1 (or the pseudogene TRBV3-2) with TRBJ2-7; D is undetermined. The ends were cut back, 4 bases at V and 1 base at J, with 5 bases in the middle. The CDR3 runs to 12 residues. Germline-derived CDR1 and CDR2 are LGHDT and YNNKEL (reference sequence). The CDR3 spells CASSRTSYEQYF. As DNA, the CDR3 is TGTGCCAGCAGCCGCACGTCCTACGAGCAGTACTTC.

This clone came up a few times. This chain connects TRBV4-1 to TRBJ2-1, with TRBD2 matching 10 bases. With V trimmed by 5 bases and J by 6 bases, 10 bases remained unmatched. This CDR3 is 16 amino acids long. Germline-derived CDR1 and CDR2 are MGHRA and YSYEKL. The CDR3 coding sequence is TGCGCCAGCAGCACTGGGACTAGCGAGCCGACCAATGAGCAGTTCTTC. Protein: CASSTGTSEPTNEQFF.

This rearrangement joins TRBV6-5 to TRBJ2-7, with D possibly TRBD2 on 6 matching bases. V was shortened by 7 bases and J by 7 bases, with 17 bases between the two germline ends. The CDR3 sequence is 13 residues long. Per germline, CDR1 MNHEY and CDR2 SVGAGI. CDR3 residues: CASTSSAETEQYF. In nucleotides, the CDR3 is TGTGCCAGCACCTCTAGCGCCGAGACTGAGCAGTACTTC.